This section outlines one T cell receptor (beta chain) sequence together with its context. Libraries were prepared by immunoSEQ multiplex PCR; TCRdb keeps only in-frame clonotypes and omits some of them. The sample records 150,000 to 200,000 clones, 85% to 95% being singletons. These data belong to a study of control samples from healthy donors and cancer patients. This CDR3 has 14 residues. V trimming: 5 bases; J trimming: 4 bases; junction bases outside the gene matches: 5. In germline, CDR1 is SEHNR, CDR2 FQNEAQ (reference sequence). The specimen sequenced was blood. The sequence came from a man aged 30-40 years in good health. The chain joins TRBV7-9 to TRBJ2-1; TRBD2 agrees at 7 bases. In nucleotides, the CDR3 is TGTGCCAGCAGCCCGGGGGGACCGTACAATGAGCAGTTCTTC. This gives the protein CASSPGGPYNEQFF.